Sequencing of this T cell receptor beta chain was carried out in a study of technical replicates of blood from a handful of donors. The germline V gene has CDR1 LGHNT and CDR2 FRNRAP. Trimming took off 4 bases at V and 4 bases at J, with 8 bases between the two ends. CDR3 size: 13 residues. Generated by immunoSEQ multiplex PCR, the TCRdb table keeps only in-frame clones and is missing some. The data hold about 82,000 clones, with around 94% observed a single time. The rearrangement links TRBV12-5 to TRBJ2-1, with a possible D match to TRBD2 (6 bases). The TCR originated in a human donor in good health. The specimen was T cells isolated from PBMCs. The DNA for the CDR3 is TGTGCTAGTGGTTACGGACTATACAATGAGCAGTTCTTC. This encodes CASGYGLYNEQFF.